Shown below are 19 T cell receptor beta chains from a single sample sequenced in a study of vaccination and CD4 T cells after COVID-19. These receptors' targets are unknown. Treatment noted: approximately nine-day PBMC culture with coronavirus spike peptide pools or control peptides (ViraFEST assay). Investigators obtained the unexposed donor's CD4+ T cells before the COVID-19 pandemic (2011-2018). At the Johns Hopkins FTIC core, DNA taken from cultured CD4+ T cells was sequenced by way of the Oncomine TCR Beta short-read assay. TCRdb analysed the PCR reads with MiXCR anew, one entry per CDR3 protein. The repertoire holds approximately 6,000 distinct CDR3 sequences, about 32% seen once, with roughly 27% in the top ten. The specimen sequenced was CD4+ T cells from blood, cultured in vitro. These receptors were obtained from a human donor in good health.

This clonotype was seen a handful of times. The chain recombines TRBV12-3 or TRBV12-4 with TRBJ1-5, with D unresolved. V was trimmed by 6 bases and J by 7 bases, leaving 10 bases between them. This CDR3 contains 12 residues. DNA for the CDR3: TGTGCCAGCAGCACTGTGGTACAGCCCCAGCATTTT. Encoded protein: CASSTVVQPQHF.

This chain links TRBV7-8 with TRBJ2-5, with D perhaps being TRBD1 or TRBD2 (5 bases each). CDR1 and CDR2 from the germline V gene are SGHVS and FQNEAQ. V was shortened by 5 bases and J by 0 bases, with 7 bases between the two germline ends. The CDR3 loop spans 13 amino acids. The CDR3 here is CASSRGNQETQYF. In nucleotides, the CDR3 is TGTGCCAGCAGCCGGGGCAACCAAGAGACCCAGTACTTC.

The chain couples TRBV2 to TRBJ2-3; maybe TRBD2 (6 bases). Germline lookup yields CDR1 SNHLY and CDR2 FYNNEI. This CDR3 is 13 amino acids long. Between the trimmed V and J ends, which lost 7 bases and 5 bases, there was a span of 13 bases. In DNA, the CDR3 is TGTGCCAGCATCCGGGGGACGAAAGATACGCAGTATTTT. Amino acids: CASIRGTKDTQYF.

This clonotype occurred a few times. CDR3 residues: CASSQDSSNQPQHF. CDR3 coding DNA: TGTGCCAGCAGTCAAGACAGTAGCAATCAGCCCCAGCATTTT. The V and J genes are TRBV2 and TRBJ1-5, with D possibly being TRBD1 (5 bases). The CDR3 is 14 residues long. Germline V gene lookup returns CDR1 SNHLY and CDR2 FYNNEI. The V end lost 5 bases, the J end lost 0 bases, and 8 bases lay between the germline ends.

This clonotype is medium-sized by share. The V gene is TRBV20-1, the J gene TRBJ1-2; 10 nucleotides match TRBD1. Trimming at V came to 6 bases and at J to 7 bases, leaving 17 bases not matched to a gene. Germline V lookup: CDR1 DFQATT, CDR2 SNEGSKA (reference sequence). The CDR3 has 16 amino acids. The CDR3 is CSAETGQGRILGGYTF. The CDR3 DNA follows: TGCAGTGCGGAAACGGGACAGGGGAGGATATTGGGTGGCTACACCTTC.

V and J are TRBV12-3 or TRBV12-4 and TRBJ1-2; perhaps TRBD1 as D (6 bases). The CDR3 consists of 14 residues. Trimming removed 3 bases at V and 8 bases at J, with 16 bases between. CDR3 in amino acids: CASSLEQGPGGYTF. The CDR3 coding sequence is TGTGCCAGCAGTTTGGAACAGGGACCGGGCGGCTACACCTTC.

The chain employs TRBV5-1 and TRBJ1-1; the D is unclear. Trimming removed 4 bases at V and 1 base at J, with 11 bases between. This CDR3 has 14 amino acids. Germline CDR1 SGHRS, CDR2 YFSETQ. As DNA, the CDR3 is TGCGCCAGCAGCACACACAGAGGGAACACTGAAGCTTTCTTT. This sequence encodes CASSTHRGNTEAFF. Combining the CDR3 with reference TRBV5-1 and TRBJ1-1 gives the whole variable domain KAGVTQTPRYLIKTRGQQVTLSCSPISGHRSVSWYQQTPGQGLQFLFEYFSETQRNKGNFPGRFSGRQFSNSRSEMNVSTLELGDSALYLCASSTHRGNTEAFFGQGTRLTVV.

The chain couples TRBV6-1 to TRBJ2-2; D gene ambiguous. The V gene's germline CDR1 is MNHNS and CDR2 SASEGT. This CDR3 is built from 15 residues. The ends were cut back, 5 bases at V and 0 bases at J, with 10 bases in the middle. The CDR3 here is CASSLRLANTGELFF. The CDR3 coding sequence is TGTGCCAGCAGTCTCAGACTTGCGAACACCGGGGAGCTGTTTTTT.

This clonotype was detected a few times. The V call is TRBV11-2, the J call TRBJ2-5; TRBD2 matches at 9 bases. The junction had 5 bases not matched to a gene; V was cut back by 1 base and J by 5 bases. Germline CDR1 SGHAT, CDR2 FQNNGV. The CDR3 spans 15 residues. DNA for the CDR3: TGTGCCAGCAGCTTAGTGAGCGGGGGGAGGGAGACCCAGTACTTC. Translating it yields CASSLVSGGRETQYF. The entire variable domain, with the rest obtained from reference TRBV11-2 and TRBJ2-5, is as follows: EAGVAQSPRYKIIEKRQSVAFWCNPISGHATLYWYQQILGQGPKLLIQFQNNGVVDDSQLPKDRFSAERLKGVDSTLKIQPAKLEDSAVYLCASSLVSGGRETQYFGPGTRLLVL.

This clonotype was detected once. The rearrangement uses TRBV11-2 and TRBJ2-7; TRBD1 is a possible D gene (6 bases). The CDR3 length is 14 residues. Germline V gene lookup returns CDR1 SGHAT and CDR2 FQNNGV. V was pared by 7 bases and J by 5 bases, with 18 bases between. For the CDR3, the DNA is TGTGCCAGCACATCGATAGGACAGTTGGACGAGCAGTACTTC. Encoded protein: CASTSIGQLDEQYF.

The J gene is TRBJ1-2, the V gene TRBV7-2; D remains unclear. The CDR3 contains 13 residues. The germline CDR1 and CDR2 sequences are SGHTA and FQGNSA. The V end lost 0 bases, the J end lost 8 bases, and 10 bases lay between the germline ends. The CDR3 nucleotides read TGTGCCAGCAGCTTAGCGCGGGGAGGAGGCTACACCTTC. The encoded protein is CASSLARGGGYTF.

This clonotype occurred a few times. The V and J genes are TRBV7-8 and TRBJ1-1; no clear D gene. This CDR3 is 13 amino acids long. V dropped 6 bases and J dropped 8 bases, with 16 bases sitting between them. Germline V gene lookup returns CDR1 SGHVS and CDR2 FQNEAQ. This CDR3 reads CASSRPGRIEAFF. The DNA of the CDR3 is TGTGCCAGCAGTCGCCCCGGACGGATAGAAGCTTTCTTT.

The gene calls are TRBV29-1 and TRBJ1-2; 8 nucleotides align to TRBD1. The length of the CDR3 is 13 residues. The V gene's germline CDR1 is SQVTM and CDR2 ANQGSEA. J lost 7 bases, V lost 7 bases, and 11 bases had no gene match. CDR3 sequence: CSATGVEASGYTF. CDR3 coding DNA: TGCAGCGCGACAGGGGTCGAGGCCTCTGGCTACACCTTC.

This clonotype has more than one count but fewer than ten. The V and J genes are TRBV11-3 and TRBJ2-5; the match to TRBD1 covers 8 bases. This CDR3 is 17 amino acids long. With V trimmed by 6 bases and J by 2 bases, 14 bases remained unmatched. CDR1 and CDR2 from the germline V gene are SGHNT and YENEEA. CDR3 coding DNA: TGTGCCAGCAGTTCGGGTCAGGGGGCAATCACTCAAGAGACCCAGTACTTC. Translation: CASSSGQGAITQETQYF.

The CDR3 bases are TGTGCCAGCAGTGAACTACAGATTAACACTGAAGCTTTCTTT. Translated: CASSELQINTEAFF. The V call is TRBV6-1, the J call TRBJ1-1; D is undetermined. From germline, CDR1 is MNHNS and CDR2 SASEGT. The CDR3 loop spans 14 amino acids. V lost 2 bases to trimming and J lost 2 bases, with 9 bases between them.

This clonotype was counted between two and nine times. This chain connects TRBV27 to TRBJ1-2; D remains ambiguous. The V end lost 6 bases, the J end lost 4 bases, and 12 bases lay between the germline ends. This CDR3 is 13 amino acids long. Germline V gene sequence: CDR1 MNHEY, CDR2 SMNVEV (reference sequence). The CDR3 spells CASSLRESYGYTF. The CDR3 nucleotides read TGTGCCAGCAGCCTGAGGGAGAGCTATGGCTACACCTTC.

The sample holds a few counts of this clonotype. The chain links TRBV7-9 to TRBJ2-3, with TRBD1 identical over 7 bases. The germline V gene encodes CDR1 SEHNR and CDR2 FQNEAQ (reference sequence). The junction had 2 bases not matched to a gene; V was cut back by 1 base and J by 1 base. This CDR3 has 15 residues. The CDR3 loop reads CASSLEGAGTDTQYF. The CDR3 DNA is TGTGCCAGCAGCTTAGAGGGGGCCGGCACAGATACGCAGTATTTT.

This clonotype counts as medium-sized. The chain uses TRBV7-9 and TRBJ1-5; D is perhaps TRBD1 (6 bases). The CDR3 covers 13 residues. CDR1 and CDR2 from the germline V gene are SEHNR and FQNEAQ (reference sequence). V lost 4 bases, J lost 4 bases, and 8 bases lay in between. The CDR3 DNA reads TGTGCCAGCAGCTCCGGGACAAATCAGCCCCAGCATTTT. Amino acids: CASSSGTNQPQHF.

The J gene is TRBJ1-1, the V gene TRBV7-9; D ambiguous. The CDR3 runs 11 residues. Germline values: CDR1 SEHNR, CDR2 FQNEAQ (reference sequence). Trimming removed 4 bases from V and 7 bases from J, with 7 bases in between. The CDR3 sequence is CASSYQYEAFF. CDR3 DNA: TGTGCCAGCAGCTACCAATATGAAGCTTTCTTT. The full variable domain, completed using reference TRBV7-9 and TRBJ1-1, is DTGVSQNPRHKITKRGQNVTFRCDPISEHNRLYWYRQTLGQGPEFLTYFQNEAQLEKSRLLSDRFSAERPKGSFSTLEIQRTEQGDSAMYLCASSYQYEAFFGQGTRLTVV.